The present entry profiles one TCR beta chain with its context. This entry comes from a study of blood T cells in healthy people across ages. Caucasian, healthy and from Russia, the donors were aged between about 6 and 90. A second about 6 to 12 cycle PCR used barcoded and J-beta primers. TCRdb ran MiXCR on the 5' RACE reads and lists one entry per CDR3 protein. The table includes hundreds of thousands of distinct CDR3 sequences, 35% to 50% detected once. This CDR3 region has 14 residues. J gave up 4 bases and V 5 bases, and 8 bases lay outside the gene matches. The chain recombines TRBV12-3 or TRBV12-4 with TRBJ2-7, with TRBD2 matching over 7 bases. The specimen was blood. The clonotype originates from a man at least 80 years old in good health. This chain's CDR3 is CASSPVTAGYEQYF. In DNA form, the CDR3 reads TGTGCCAGCAGTCCAGTCACAGCGGGGTACGAGCAGTACTTC.